A selection of T cell receptor beta chains follows, all from one sample in a study of blood T cell repertoires in COVID-19. Clones were sequenced by immunoSEQ multiplex PCR, and TCRdb holds only the in-frame ones, with some missing. The sample lists 140,000 to 150,000 clones, more than 80% occurring once. Sequenced input: peripheral blood. All receptors come from a man aged 18 to 29 with COVID-19, enrolled during active disease. Each CDR3 is given with its conserved first and last residue. A D gene is named only where the DNA matches it firmly. Clone size appears in some rows only: once, few, many, or a class for an expanded clone.

D,J,size,V,CDR3,DNA
TRBD1,TRBJ2-7,-,TRBV15,CAIKTGPNEQYF,TGTGCCATCAAGACAGGGCCCAACGAGCAGTACTTC
-,TRBJ1-2,-,TRBV5-3,CARSHRTGVERGYTF,TGTGCCAGAAGCCACCGTACAGGAGTCGAGAGGGGCTACACCTTC
-,TRBJ1-1,-,TRBV19,CASTRGQIFMNTEAFF,TGTGCCAGTACCCGAGGACAGATTTTCATGAACACTGAAGCTTTCTTT
TRBD2,TRBJ2-1,few,TRBV7-9,CASSLVLGGRNDEQFF,TGTGCCAGCAGCTTGGTCCTGGGCGGGAGAAACGATGAGCAGTTCTTC
TRBD1,TRBJ2-3,-,TRBV6-5,CASSPGTGGYF,TGTGCCAGCAGTCCCGGGACAGGGGGGTATTTT
TRBD2,TRBJ2-2,-,TRBV29-1,CSVRGEVELFF,TGCAGCGTCCGGGGGGAGGTGGAGCTGTTTTTT
TRBD2,TRBJ2-1,-,TRBV6-5,CASSSIAGAREQFF,TGTGCCAGCAGTTCGATAGCGGGAGCTCGAGAGCAGTTCTTC
-,TRBJ2-1,-,TRBV27,CASSADGIYNEQFF,TGTGCCAGCTCCGCCGACGGGATCTACAATGAGCAGTTCTTC
TRBD1,TRBJ1-5,-,TRBV20-1,CSASPGIKQGVESNQPQHF,TGCAGTGCTAGTCCCGGTATTAAACAGGGGGTGGAGAGCAATCAGCCCCAGCATTTT
TRBD1,TRBJ2-4,once,TRBV11-2,CASSADGTGTF,TGTGCCAGCAGCGCAGACGGGACAGGGACCTTC
TRBD1,TRBJ2-1,-,TRBV7-3,CASSSYRGYEQFF,TGTGCCAGCAGCTCCTACAGGGGCTATGAGCAGTTCTTC
-,TRBJ1-2,-,TRBV29-1,CSALEGRDDYGYTF,TGCAGCGCCCTGGAGGGCAGGGACGACTATGGCTACACCTTC
TRBD1,TRBJ1-2,-,TRBV7-7,CASSEGQLDGYTF,TGTGCCAGCAGCGAGGGACAGCTAGATGGCTACACCTTC
-,TRBJ2-7,-,TRBV12-3/TRBV12-4,CASSGGPSYEQYF,TGTGCCAGCAGCGGCGGGCCCTCCTACGAGCAGTACTTC
-,TRBJ2-5,-,TRBV11-1,CASSFGGETQYF,TGTGCCAGCAGCTTCGGAGGAGAGACCCAGTACTTC
-,TRBJ1-3,-,TRBV28,CASGIRGSGNTIYF,TGTGCCAGCGGAATCAGGGGATCTGGAAACACCATATATTTT